Below, one T cell receptor (beta chain) is given with its context. No antigen is known for it. The sample originates from a study of T cell responses to AZD1222 COVID-19 vaccine. Study-level findings and limits: Clonal diversity may have been underestimated, and the donors were mostly white British, with more females than males.

Sequencing used immunoSEQ multiplex PCR; TCRdb keeps in-frame clones, though not all of them. The sample consists of tens of thousands of clones, just over 90% of them appearing once. The sequence derives from an adult in good health. Here the sequenced sample was peripheral blood, taken on day 0 of MenACWY control vaccination.

In nucleotides, the CDR3 is TGTGCCAGCAGCTTGAGAGCGGGGGTAGAGACCCAGTACTTC. It is translated as CASSLRAGVETQYF. J is TRBJ2-5 and V is TRBV11-2; TRBD2 aligns across 8 bases. The CDR3 contains 14 residues. Germline CDR1 is SGHAT and CDR2 is FQNNGV. The V gene end was trimmed by 3 bases and the J gene end by 4 bases; junction bases not matched to a gene: 4.